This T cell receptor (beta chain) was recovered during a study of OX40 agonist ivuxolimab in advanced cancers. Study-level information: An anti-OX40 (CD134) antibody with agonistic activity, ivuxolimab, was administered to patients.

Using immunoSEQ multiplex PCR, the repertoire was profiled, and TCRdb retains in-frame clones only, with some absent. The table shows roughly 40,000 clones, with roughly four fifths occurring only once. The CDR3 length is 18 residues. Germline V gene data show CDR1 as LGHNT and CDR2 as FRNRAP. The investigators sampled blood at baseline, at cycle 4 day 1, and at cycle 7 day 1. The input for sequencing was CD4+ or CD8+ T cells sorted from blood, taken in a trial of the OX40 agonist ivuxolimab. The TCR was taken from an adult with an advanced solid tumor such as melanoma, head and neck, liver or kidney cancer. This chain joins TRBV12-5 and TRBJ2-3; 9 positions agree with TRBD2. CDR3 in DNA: TGTCAGTCAACCCGTTGGATAGCGGGAGCCAAGAGCACAGATACGCAGTATTTT. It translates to CQSTRWIAGAKSTDTQYF.